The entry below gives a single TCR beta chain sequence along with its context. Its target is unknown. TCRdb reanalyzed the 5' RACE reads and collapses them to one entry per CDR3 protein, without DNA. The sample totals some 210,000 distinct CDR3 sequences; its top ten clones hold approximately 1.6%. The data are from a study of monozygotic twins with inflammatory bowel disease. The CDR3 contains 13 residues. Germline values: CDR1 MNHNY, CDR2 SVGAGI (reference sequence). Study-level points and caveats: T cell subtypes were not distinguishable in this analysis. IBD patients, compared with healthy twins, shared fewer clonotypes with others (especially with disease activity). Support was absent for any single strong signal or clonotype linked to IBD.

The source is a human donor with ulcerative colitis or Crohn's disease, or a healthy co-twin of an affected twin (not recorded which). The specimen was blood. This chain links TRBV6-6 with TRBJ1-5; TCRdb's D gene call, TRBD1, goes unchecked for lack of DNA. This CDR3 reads CASRGRVDQPQHF.